This T cell receptor (beta chain) was captured by sequencing in a study of beta chain features in type 1 diabetes. This clone turned up a few times. Antigen unknown. As every portion of the isolated RNA was reverse transcribed, the sequencing read expressed TCRB transcripts. Using immunoSEQ multiplex PCR, the repertoire was profiled, and TCRdb retains in-frame clones only, with some absent. The sample gives approximately 260,000 clones, approximately 25% of which show up once; 0.012% is in the top ten. Germline CDR1 is LNHDA and CDR2 is SQIVND (reference sequence). With V trimmed by 5 bases and J by 6 bases, 10 bases remained unmatched. This CDR3 is 15 amino acids long. Study-level findings and limits: Whether HLA type affects TCRB rearrangement stayed undetermined in the present work. PCR, the amplification step, might favor shorter templates, equally in patients and controls. There was a moderate but significant shortening of TCRB CDR3s in all four CD4+ subsets of Type 1 diabetes patients.

Sequenced sample: naive CD4+ T cells from blood. The clonotype was recovered from a woman aged 25 to 45 with type 1 diabetes. The chain employs TRBV19 and TRBJ2-7, with TRBD1 matching over 10 bases. In DNA form, the CDR3 reads TGTGCCAGTAGTGGAACCGGGACAGGGGTTCGCGAGCAGTACTTC. It codes for CASSGTGTGVREQYF.